Shown below are 20 T cell receptor beta chains from a single sample sequenced in a study of cytomegalovirus exposure and HLA in healthy donors. The PCR employed 60 Vbeta primers together with 13 Jbeta primers. Clones were sequenced by immunoSEQ multiplex PCR, and TCRdb holds only the in-frame ones, with some missing. The profile shows about 300,000 clones, approximately 90% of them singletons. Sequenced material: PBMCs. The source of these receptors is a man in his forties or fifties in good health and CMV-seropositive.

The chain is built from TRBV18 and TRBJ2-3; the D gene is possibly TRBD1 (5 bases). Germline values: CDR1 KGHSH, CDR2 LQKENI. There are 15 residues in the CDR3. Trimming left V 0 bases short and J 1 base short, with 8 bases between. CDR3: CASSPPPGRTDTQYF. Written as DNA, the CDR3 is TGTGCCAGCTCACCACCCCCAGGGCGCACAGATACGCAGTATTTT.

V gene TRBV4-3 combines with J gene TRBJ1-1; 10 bases match TRBD1. CDR1 LGHNA and CDR2 YSLEER come from the germline V gene. The CDR3 is 15 amino acids. V gave up 3 bases and J gave up 2 bases; unmatched junction bases: 3. The CDR3 DNA sequence: TGCGCCAGCAGCCAGGACAGGGGGTTCAACACTGAAGCTTTCTTT. It codes for CASSQDRGFNTEAFF.

The rearrangement joins TRBV4-3 to TRBJ2-3; D is perhaps TRBD1 (6 bases). V gave up 5 bases and J gave up 5 bases, with 17 bases separating them. The CDR3 has 15 residues. Germline CDR1 reads LGHNA; CDR2 reads YSLEER. The CDR3 is CASSSQGTEEDTQYF. CDR3 DNA: TGCGCCAGCAGCTCACAGGGTACTGAAGAAGATACGCAGTATTTT.

CDR3 protein: CSASTSGITDTQYF. The CDR3 coding sequence is TGCAGCGCATCGACTAGCGGGATTACAGATACGCAGTATTTT. The chain couples TRBV29-1 to TRBJ2-3; 11 bases map to TRBD2. The germline V gene has CDR1 SQVTM and CDR2 ANQGSEA. The V and J ends lost 7 bases and 3 bases, in that order; junction bases with no gene match: 6. The CDR3 is made up of 14 amino acids.

The chain is built from TRBV28 and TRBJ2-7; 7 bases line up with TRBD1. Trimming cost V 6 bases and J 5 bases; bases outside gene matches: 4. Germline V gives CDR1 MDHEN, CDR2 SYDVKM. The CDR3 spans 12 residues. The CDR3 loop is CASRVTGNEQYF. CDR3 DNA: TGTGCCAGCAGGGTGACAGGGAACGAGCAGTACTTC.

The count of this clone is one. The V and J genes are TRBV2 and TRBJ1-4; D call uncertain. This CDR3 spans 14 amino acids. Germline loops: CDR1 SNHLY, CDR2 FYNNEI. V dropped 6 bases and J dropped 0 bases, with 8 bases sitting between them. The CDR3: CASRQEATNEKLFF. In DNA, the CDR3 is TGTGCCAGCAGGCAGGAGGCAACTAATGAAAAACTGTTTTTT.

This clone has a single count. The J gene is TRBJ2-1, the V gene TRBV7-8; TRBD2 matches at 9 bases. This CDR3 is built from 19 residues. Germline trimming cut 0 bases from V and 5 bases from J; bases unmatched to any gene: 14. Germline assignment: CDR1 SGHVS and CDR2 FQNEAQ. CDR3 loop: CASSLAPPLRREGNNEQFF. DNA of the CDR3: TGTGCCAGCAGCTTAGCGCCCCCCCTACGGCGGGAGGGAAACAATGAGCAGTTCTTC.

The chain combines TRBV7-9 with TRBJ2-7, with 8 bases aligning to TRBD1. Germline assignment: CDR1 SEHNR and CDR2 FQNEAQ (reference sequence). The CDR3 has 12 amino acids. Germline trimming cut 4 bases from V and 6 bases from J; bases unmatched to any gene: 2. The CDR3 region is CASSSTGGEQYF. CDR3 coding DNA: TGTGCCAGCAGCTCCACAGGGGGCGAGCAGTACTTC.

This chain joins TRBV27 and TRBJ1-1; D is possibly TRBD1 (5 bases). V shed 7 bases and J shed 1 base, with 10 bases lying between them. The CDR3 length is 13 residues. Looked up from germline, CDR1 is MNHEY and CDR2 is SMNVEV (reference sequence). CDR3: CASIGHSNTEAFF. The DNA of the CDR3 is TGTGCCAGCATAGGACACTCGAACACTGAAGCTTTCTTT.

V gene TRBV5-1 combines with J gene TRBJ2-3; 8 bases fit TRBD2. Germline V CDR1 and CDR2: SGHRS, YFSETQ. Unmatched junction bases numbered 12, after V lost 3 bases and J lost 3 bases. There are 17 residues in the CDR3. The CDR3 spells CASSSGDAGGVTDTQYF. CDR3 in DNA: TGCGCCAGCAGCTCTGGAGACGCGGGAGGAGTAACAGATACGCAGTATTTT.

This clone showed up just once. The chain has TRBV6-5 and TRBJ2-7, with D possibly matching TRBD1 (6 bases). Looked up from germline, CDR1 is MNHEY and CDR2 is SVGAGI. Trimming shortened V by 6 bases and J by 4 bases, and 10 bases separated the two germline ends. This CDR3 region has 12 residues. The DNA for the CDR3 is TGTGCCAGCAGAAACGACAGGTACGAGCAGTACTTC. Translating it yields CASRNDRYEQYF.

In this sample, this clone turned up a few times. The CDR3 nucleotides read TGTGCCAGCAGTGAGATGGGAGCCACGGCAGTC. As protein: CASSEMGATAV. The rearrangement joins TRBV6-1 to TRBJ2-7, with D possibly being TRBD2 (5 bases). This CDR3 is 11 amino acids long. Germline V lookup: CDR1 MNHNS, CDR2 SASEGT.

The CDR3 loop is CASSPGQGNSPLHF. In nucleotides, the CDR3 is TGTGCCAGCAGTCCCGGTCAGGGTAATTCACCCCTCCACTTT. The chain carries TRBV7-9 and TRBJ1-6, with D tentatively TRBD1 (5 bases). Germline loops: CDR1 SEHNR, CDR2 FQNEAQ (reference sequence). V was shortened by 6 bases and J by 6 bases, with 12 bases between the two germline ends. The CDR3 loop spans 14 amino acids.

The chain joins TRBV19 to TRBJ2-5; 7 bases map to TRBD2. With 4 bases clipped from V and 1 base from J, the junction kept 6 bases outside the gene matches. The length of the CDR3 is 15 residues. Germline CDR1 is LNHDA and CDR2 is SQIVND (reference sequence). CDR3 DNA sequence: TGTGCCAGTAGTAATGGAGCGGGAACCCAAGAGACCCAGTACTTC. Translating it yields CASSNGAGTQETQYF.

The chain combines TRBV5-4 with TRBJ2-7, with 11 bases matching TRBD1. V shed 3 bases and J 2 bases; nucleotides not matched to a gene: 13. The CDR3 contains 18 residues. Germline V gives CDR1 SGHNT, CDR2 YYREEE (reference sequence). In nucleotides, the CDR3 is TGTGCCAGCAGCTATTGGGGACAGGGGGTGGGAGGGCCCTACGAGCAGTACTTC. As protein: CASSYWGQGVGGPYEQYF.

The rearrangement links TRBV6-5 to TRBJ2-1; TRBD2 agrees at 11 bases. Germline lookup yields CDR1 MNHEY and CDR2 SVGAGI. This CDR3 has 15 residues. Trimming cost V 5 bases and J 5 bases; bases outside gene matches: 5. This chain's CDR3 is CASSHLAGGHNEQFF. The CDR3 DNA reads as TGTGCCAGCAGTCATCTAGCGGGAGGCCACAATGAGCAGTTCTTC.

V gene TRBV6-5 combines with J gene TRBJ2-5; a possible D gene is TRBD1 (6 bases). The J call is in doubt because the DNA end fits TRBJ2-7 better. Germline CDR1 MNHEY, CDR2 SVGAGI. This CDR3 has 15 amino acids. The CDR3 sequence is CASSYKQGFSYEQYF. The CDR3 DNA reads TGTGCCAGCAGTTACAAGCAGGGGTTCTCCTACGAGCAGTACTTC.

The chain has TRBV4-1 and TRBJ2-3, with D possibly TRBD2 on 5 matching bases. Trimming pared 8 bases from V and 7 bases from J, leaving 19 bases between. CDR3 length equals 14 residues. Looked up from germline, CDR1 is MGHRA and CDR2 is YSYEKL. The CDR3 is CASRRAGGRNTQYF. For the CDR3, the DNA is TGCGCCAGCCGCCGGGCGGGCGGCCGAAATACGCAGTATTTT.

The J gene is TRBJ2-7, the V gene TRBV13; 9 bases agree with TRBD1. Germline lookup yields CDR1 PRHDT and CDR2 FYEKMQ (reference sequence). V dropped 1 base and J dropped 2; count of bases not matched to a gene: 3. The CDR3 consists of 15 residues. CDR3 residues: CASSLVGQGTYEQYF. The CDR3 DNA reads as TGTGCCAGCAGCTTAGTCGGACAGGGGACCTACGAGCAGTACTTC.

In this sample, this clone turned up once. The rearrangement joins TRBV19 to TRBJ1-5; 7 nucleotides line up with TRBD1. Germline V lookup: CDR1 LNHDA, CDR2 SQIVND (reference sequence). The CDR3 is 14 amino acids. V lost 6 bases to trimming and J lost 10 bases; unmatched junction nucleotides: 12. The DNA of the CDR3 is TGTGCCAGTAGATGGGACAGCCGTAGTCGTCCCCAGCATTTT. Protein: CASRWDSRSRPQHF.